Shown below are 20 T cell receptor beta chains from a single sample sequenced in a study of T cell responses to AZD1222 COVID-19 vaccine. Profiling relied on immunoSEQ multiplex PCR, and the TCRdb table lists in-frame clones only, not all of them. The sample includes more than 120,000 clones, roughly 90% of them seen just once. The sequencing used peripheral blood, collected 28 days after the second AZD1222 dose. These receptors were taken from an adult who received the AZD1222 COVID-19 vaccine.

In regard to this clone: The junction departs from germline at one end; a sequencing error may be responsible. The chain uses TRBV28 and TRBJ2-6; 7 nucleotides align to TRBD1. From germline, CDR1 is MDHEN and CDR2 SYDVKM. CDR3 length equals 17 residues. CDR3 nucleotide sequence: TGTGCCAGCAGTCTATGGGACAGAGCCATTGGGGCCAACGTCCTGACTTTC. Encoded protein: CASSLWDRAIGANVLTF.

The chain carries TRBV5-4 and TRBJ1-1; D uncertain. The germline CDR1 and CDR2 sequences are SGHNT and YYREEE (reference sequence). Trimming cost V 1 base and J 1 base, with 8 bases left between them. This CDR3 contains 14 residues. The CDR3 DNA follows: TGTGCCAGCAGCTTGTTTCAGCGGAACACTGAAGCTTTCTTT. It is translated as CASSLFQRNTEAFF.

This sequence joins TRBV24-1 and TRBJ2-1; 7 bases map to TRBD1. V lost 6 bases to trimming and J lost 9 bases; unmatched junction nucleotides: 7. The length of the CDR3 is 13 residues. Germline V gene data show CDR1 as KGHDR and CDR2 as SFDVKD. The CDR3 here is CATSSRGPGEQFF. The DNA of the CDR3 is TGTGCCACCAGTTCAAGGGGGCCGGGTGAGCAGTTCTTC.

The chain uses TRBV5-6 and TRBJ2-2, with 8 bases identical to TRBD2. The germline V gene has CDR1 SGHDT and CDR2 YYEEEE. V shed 5 bases, J shed 5 bases, and the junction held 8 bases outside the gene matches. The CDR3 sequence is 15 residues long. In DNA form, the CDR3 reads TGTGCCAGCAGGAGAGCGGGAGAGGGAACCGGGGAGCTGTTTTTT. Its protein product is CASRRAGEGTGELFF.

Details on this clone: One junction end does not reproduce the germline sequence, and a read error may be involved. The rearrangement uses TRBV7-9 and TRBJ2-5, with D perhaps matching TRBD1 or TRBD2 (5 bases each). The germline CDR1 and CDR2 sequences are SEHNR and FQNEAQ (reference sequence). This CDR3 region has 17 residues. The DNA of the CDR3 is TGTGCCAGCAGATTAGGCGCGAGGGGCGACCCCCCAGAGACCCAGTACTTC. Amino acids: CASRLGARGDPPETQYF.

The V gene is TRBV5-4, the J gene TRBJ2-2; D remains unclear. The germline V gene has CDR1 SGHNT and CDR2 YYREEE (reference sequence). This CDR3 spans 14 amino acids. V was shortened by 0 bases and J by 1 base, with 4 bases between the two germline ends. The CDR3 is CASSLGGNTGELFF. For the CDR3, the DNA is TGTGCCAGCAGCTTGGGAGGGAACACCGGGGAGCTGTTTTTT.

The rearrangement links TRBV5-1 to TRBJ1-2; a weak D match, TRBD1 (5 bases). V gave up 3 bases and J gave up 10 bases, with 16 bases separating them. Germline V CDR1 and CDR2: SGHRS, YFSETQ. CDR3 length: 13 residues. Here the CDR3 reads CASSSLVDNDYTF. The CDR3 nucleotides read TGCGCCAGCAGCTCCCTTGTGGACAATGACTACACCTTC.

The chain recombines TRBV5-1 with TRBJ1-4; D unresolved. Germline assignment: CDR1 SGHRS and CDR2 YFSETQ. Trimming took off 0 bases at V and 0 bases at J, with 3 bases between the two ends. The CDR3 extends over 14 amino acids. CDR3 sequence (DNA): TGCGCCAGCAGCTTGGTTGCAACTAATGAAAAACTGTTTTTT. The encoded protein is CASSLVATNEKLFF.

The rearrangement links TRBV5-6 to TRBJ1-1; D gene ambiguous. The ends were cut back, 4 bases at V and 3 bases at J, with 13 bases in the middle. The CDR3 totals 14 residues. The germline CDR1 and CDR2 sequences are SGHDT and YYEEEE. The CDR3 nucleotides are TGTGCCAGCAGCCCAGGCCTCCGGGACACTGAAGCTTTCTTT. Protein sequence: CASSPGLRDTEAFF.

The rearrangement joins TRBV19 to TRBJ1-1; D unresolved. Trimming pared 6 bases from V and 6 bases from J, leaving 8 bases between. The CDR3 loop spans 11 amino acids. Germline CDR1 and CDR2: LNHDA and SQIVND (reference sequence). The CDR3 loop reads CASRWQAEAFF. The CDR3 region has the DNA TGTGCCAGTAGGTGGCAGGCTGAAGCTTTCTTT.

The CDR3 coding sequence is TGTGCCAGCAGCCAAGAGACCGGGACCTTACCGAACACCGGGGAGCTGTTTTTT. This encodes CASSQETGTLPNTGELFF. This sequence joins TRBV3-1 (or the pseudogene TRBV3-2) and TRBJ2-2; either TRBD1 or TRBD2 may supply D (5 bases each). Germline-derived CDR1 and CDR2 are LGHDT and YNNKEL (reference sequence). This CDR3 comprises 18 residues. V was pared by 0 bases and J by 0 bases, with 14 bases between.

The V gene is TRBV19, the J gene TRBJ1-2, with 7 bases matching TRBD1. CDR3 size: 15 residues. Germline CDR1 reads LNHDA; CDR2 reads SQIVND (reference sequence). Trimming took 1 base from V and 3 from J; bases not matched to a gene: 5. In DNA, the CDR3 is TGTGCCAGTAGTATAGTCCAGGGGGGGGACTATGGCTACACCTTC. The encoded protein is CASSIVQGGDYGYTF.

The J gene is TRBJ1-1, the V gene TRBV5-1; 9 positions agree with TRBD1. Trimming cost V 4 bases and J 1 base; bases outside gene matches: 8. CDR1 and CDR2 from the germline V gene are SGHRS and YFSETQ. The CDR3 covers 16 residues. In DNA, the CDR3 is TGCGCCAGCAGCCGTTGGACAGGGGAGCAGAACACTGAAGCTTTCTTT. As protein: CASSRWTGEQNTEAFF.

The rearrangement links TRBV6-5 to TRBJ1-1; D remains ambiguous. Germline V gives CDR1 MNHEY, CDR2 SVGAGI. The CDR3 runs 15 residues. V was pared by 7 bases and J by 4 bases, with 19 bases between. The CDR3 nucleotides are TGTGCCAGCATCCCAAGCGGGATTCGGAGCACTGAAGCTTTCTTT. Amino acids: CASIPSGIRSTEAFF.

The chain uses TRBV5-4 and TRBJ1-1; D uncertain. Per germline, CDR1 SGHNT and CDR2 YYREEE (reference sequence). The CDR3 runs to 16 residues. Trimming shortened V by 5 bases and J by 3 bases, and 20 bases separated the two germline ends. DNA for the CDR3: TGTGCCAGCAGGAGAGCTGGGCCGGGCGTTTACACTGAAGCTTTCTTT. As protein: CASRRAGPGVYTEAFF.

The rearrangement joins TRBV5-1 to TRBJ2-7; 11 bases line up with TRBD2. The CDR3 runs to 14 residues. V shed 5 bases, J shed 7 bases, and the junction held 8 bases outside the gene matches. CDR1 SGHRS and CDR2 YFSETQ come from the germline V gene. CDR3 in amino acids: CASSSGLAGFEQYF. For the CDR3, the DNA is TGCGCCAGCAGTTCAGGACTAGCGGGCTTTGAGCAGTACTTC.

The chain employs TRBV5-1 and TRBJ1-2; D is unresolved. The CDR3 is 14 residues long. CDR1 and CDR2 from the germline V gene are SGHRS and YFSETQ. V lost 0 bases and J 2 bases, leaving 8 bases between the germline ends. The CDR3 DNA follows: TGCGCCAGCAGCTTGGAACAGAGAAACTATGGCTACACCTTC. It translates to CASSLEQRNYGYTF.

This chain connects TRBV4-2 to TRBJ1-4; D call uncertain. Trimming left V 5 bases short and J 0 bases short, with 10 bases between. Germline V lookup: CDR1 LGHNA, CDR2 YNFKEQ. This CDR3 region has 15 residues. The CDR3 DNA reads TGTGCCAGCAGCGTAACAGCCGCAACTAATGAAAAACTGTTTTTT. This codes for CASSVTAATNEKLFF.

The chain employs TRBV28 and TRBJ1-2, with D possibly TRBD1 on 5 matching bases. This CDR3 spans 11 amino acids. Germline V gene lookup returns CDR1 MDHEN and CDR2 SYDVKM. With 7 bases removed from V and 4 bases from J, the gap between germline ends came to 7 bases. As DNA, the CDR3 is TGTGCCAGCACCGACAGCTATGGCTACACCTTC. It is translated as CASTDSYGYTF.

V and J are TRBV6-5 and TRBJ1-1, with D possibly being TRBD1 (5 bases). CDR1 is MNHEY, CDR2 SVGAGI, per germline. This CDR3 spans 14 amino acids. Between the trimmed V and J ends, which lost 6 bases and 1 base, there was a span of 12 bases. CDR3 DNA: TGTGCCAGCAGACTCCCGGGACGGAACACTGAAGCTTTCTTT. Its protein is CASRLPGRNTEAFF.